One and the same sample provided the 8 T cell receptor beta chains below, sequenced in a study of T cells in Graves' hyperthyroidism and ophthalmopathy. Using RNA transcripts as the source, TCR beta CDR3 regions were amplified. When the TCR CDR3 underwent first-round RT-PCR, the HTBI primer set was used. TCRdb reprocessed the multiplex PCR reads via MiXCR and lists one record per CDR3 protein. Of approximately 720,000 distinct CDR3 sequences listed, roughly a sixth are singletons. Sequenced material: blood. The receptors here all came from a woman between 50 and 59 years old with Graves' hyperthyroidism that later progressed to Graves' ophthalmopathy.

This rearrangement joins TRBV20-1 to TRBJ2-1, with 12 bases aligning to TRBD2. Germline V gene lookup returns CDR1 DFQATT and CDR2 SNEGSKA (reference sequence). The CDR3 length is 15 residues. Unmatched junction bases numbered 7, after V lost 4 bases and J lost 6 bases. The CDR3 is CSATGTSGFFNEQFF. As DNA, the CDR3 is TGCAGTGCTACCGGGACTAGCGGGTTCTTCAATGAGCAGTTCTTC.

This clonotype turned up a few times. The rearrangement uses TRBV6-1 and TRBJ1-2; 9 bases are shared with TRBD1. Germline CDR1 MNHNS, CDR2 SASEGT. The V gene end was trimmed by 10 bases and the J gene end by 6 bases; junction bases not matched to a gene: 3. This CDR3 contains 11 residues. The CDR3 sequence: CAIQGADGYTF. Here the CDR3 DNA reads TGTGCCATACAGGGGGCGGATGGCTACACCTTC.

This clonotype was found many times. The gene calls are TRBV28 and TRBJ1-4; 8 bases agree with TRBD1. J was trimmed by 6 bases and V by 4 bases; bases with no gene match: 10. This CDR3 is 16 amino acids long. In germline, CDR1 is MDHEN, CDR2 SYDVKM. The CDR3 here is CASSSIRQGWDEKLFF. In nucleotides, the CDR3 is TGTGCCAGCAGTTCCATTAGACAGGGGTGGGATGAAAAACTGTTTTTT. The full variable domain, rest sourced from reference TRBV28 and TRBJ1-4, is DVKVTQSSRYLVKRTGEKVFLECVQDMDHENMFWYRQDPGLGLRLIYFSYDVKMKEKGDIPEGYSVSREKKERFSLILESASTNQTSMYLCASSSIRQGWDEKLFFGSGTQLSVL.

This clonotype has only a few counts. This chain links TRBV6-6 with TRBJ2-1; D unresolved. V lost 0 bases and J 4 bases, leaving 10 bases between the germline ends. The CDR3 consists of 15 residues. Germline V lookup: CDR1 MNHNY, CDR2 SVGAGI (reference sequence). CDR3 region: CASSYSYGSYNEQFF. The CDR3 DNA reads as TGTGCCAGCAGTTACTCGTATGGGTCTTACAATGAGCAGTTCTTC.

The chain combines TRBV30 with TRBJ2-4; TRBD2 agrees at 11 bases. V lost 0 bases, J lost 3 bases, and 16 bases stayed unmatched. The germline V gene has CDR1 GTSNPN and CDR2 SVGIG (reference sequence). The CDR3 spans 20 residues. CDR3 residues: CAWSVRPGTSGEGGKNIQYF. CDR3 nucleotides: TGTGCCTGGAGTGTACGGCCCGGGACTAGCGGAGAAGGTGGCAAAAACATTCAGTACTTC.

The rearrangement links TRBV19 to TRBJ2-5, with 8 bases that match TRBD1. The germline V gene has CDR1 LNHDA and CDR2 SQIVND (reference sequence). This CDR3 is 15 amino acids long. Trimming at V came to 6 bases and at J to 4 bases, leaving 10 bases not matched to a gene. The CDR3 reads CASRDGQGRRETQYF. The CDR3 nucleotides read TGTGCCAGTAGGGACGGACAGGGAAGGCGAGAGACCCAGTACTTC.

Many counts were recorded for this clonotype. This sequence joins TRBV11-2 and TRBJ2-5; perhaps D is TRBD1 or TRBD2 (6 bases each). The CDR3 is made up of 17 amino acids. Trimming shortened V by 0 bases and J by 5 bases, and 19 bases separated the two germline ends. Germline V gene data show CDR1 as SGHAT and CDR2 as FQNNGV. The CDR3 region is CASSLDVEGGPGETQYF. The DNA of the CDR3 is TGTGCCAGCAGCTTAGATGTCGAGGGGGGCCCGGGTGAGACCCAGTACTTC.

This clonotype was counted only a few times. CDR3 protein: CSVEDAGDNEQFF. In nucleotides, the CDR3 is TGCAGCGTTGAAGATGCAGGGGACAATGAGCAGTTCTTC. This chain links TRBV29-1 with TRBJ2-1, with D maybe TRBD1 (6 bases). Germline CDR1 is SQVTM and CDR2 is ANQGSEA. Trimming left V 0 bases short and J 5 bases short, with 8 bases between. The CDR3 is 13 amino acids.